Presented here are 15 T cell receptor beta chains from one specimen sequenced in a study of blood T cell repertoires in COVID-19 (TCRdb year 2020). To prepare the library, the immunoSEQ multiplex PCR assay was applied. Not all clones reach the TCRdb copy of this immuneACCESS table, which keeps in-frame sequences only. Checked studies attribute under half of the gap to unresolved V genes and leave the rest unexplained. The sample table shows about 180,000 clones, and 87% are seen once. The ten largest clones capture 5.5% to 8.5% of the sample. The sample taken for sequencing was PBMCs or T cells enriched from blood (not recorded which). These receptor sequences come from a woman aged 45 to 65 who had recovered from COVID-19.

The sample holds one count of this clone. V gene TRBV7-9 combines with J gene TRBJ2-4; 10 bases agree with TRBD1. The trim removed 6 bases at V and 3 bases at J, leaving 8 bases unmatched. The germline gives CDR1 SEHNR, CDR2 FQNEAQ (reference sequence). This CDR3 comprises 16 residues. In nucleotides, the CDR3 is TGTGCCAGCAGTACGGGACAGGGGATTGACAAAAACATTCAGTACTTC. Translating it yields CASSTGQGIDKNIQYF.

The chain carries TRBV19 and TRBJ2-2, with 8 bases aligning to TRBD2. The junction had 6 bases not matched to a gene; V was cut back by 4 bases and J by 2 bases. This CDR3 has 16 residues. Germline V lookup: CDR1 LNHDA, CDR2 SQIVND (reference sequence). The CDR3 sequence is CASSTLAGLNTGELFF. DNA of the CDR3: TGTGCCAGTAGTACCCTAGCGGGCCTTAACACCGGGGAGCTGTTTTTT.

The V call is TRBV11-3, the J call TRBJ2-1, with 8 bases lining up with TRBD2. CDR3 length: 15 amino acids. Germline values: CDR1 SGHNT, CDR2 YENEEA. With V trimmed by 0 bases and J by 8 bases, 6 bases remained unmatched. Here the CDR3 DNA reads TGTGCCAGCAGCTTAGAACGGGAGGGCTGGTATGAGCAGTTCTTC. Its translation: CASSLEREGWYEQFF.

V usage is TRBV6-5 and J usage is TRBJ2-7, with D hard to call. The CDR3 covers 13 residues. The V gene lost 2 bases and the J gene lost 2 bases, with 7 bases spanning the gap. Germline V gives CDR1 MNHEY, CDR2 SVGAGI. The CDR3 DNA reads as TGTGCCAGCAGTTACCAGGCCGCCTACGAGCAGTACTTC. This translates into CASSYQAAYEQYF.

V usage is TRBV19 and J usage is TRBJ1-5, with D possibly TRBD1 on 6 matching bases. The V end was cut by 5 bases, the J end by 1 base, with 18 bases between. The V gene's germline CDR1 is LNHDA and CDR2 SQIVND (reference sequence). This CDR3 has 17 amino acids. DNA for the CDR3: TGTGCCAGTAGTTCCTCCGGGGGGGCGCGGAGCAATCAGCCCCAGCATTTT. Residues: CASSSSGGARSNQPQHF.

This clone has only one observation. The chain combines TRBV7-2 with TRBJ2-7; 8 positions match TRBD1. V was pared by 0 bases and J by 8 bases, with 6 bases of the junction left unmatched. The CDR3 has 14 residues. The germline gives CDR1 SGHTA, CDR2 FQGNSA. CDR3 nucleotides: TGTGCCAGCAGCTTAGCCTTACAGGGGGACAAGCAGTACTTC. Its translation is CASSLALQGDKQYF.

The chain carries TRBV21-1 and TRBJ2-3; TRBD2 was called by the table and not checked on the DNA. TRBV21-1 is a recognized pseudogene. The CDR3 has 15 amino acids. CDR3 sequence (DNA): TGTGCCAGCAGCCGAGCAACGGGGGTAGGGGATACGCAGTATTTT. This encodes CASSRATGVGDTQYF.

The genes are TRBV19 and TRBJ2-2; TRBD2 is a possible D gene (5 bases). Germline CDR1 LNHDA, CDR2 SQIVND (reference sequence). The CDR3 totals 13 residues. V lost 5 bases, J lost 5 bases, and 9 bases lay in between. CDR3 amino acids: CASSVSGTGELFF. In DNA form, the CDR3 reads TGTGCCAGTAGTGTCAGCGGAACCGGGGAGCTGTTTTTT.

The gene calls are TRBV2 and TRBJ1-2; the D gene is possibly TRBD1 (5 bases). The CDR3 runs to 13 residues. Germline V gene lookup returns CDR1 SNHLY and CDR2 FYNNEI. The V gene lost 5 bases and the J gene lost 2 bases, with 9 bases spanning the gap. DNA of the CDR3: TGTGCCAGCAGTACGCAGGGAAACTATGGCTACACCTTC. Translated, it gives CASSTQGNYGYTF.

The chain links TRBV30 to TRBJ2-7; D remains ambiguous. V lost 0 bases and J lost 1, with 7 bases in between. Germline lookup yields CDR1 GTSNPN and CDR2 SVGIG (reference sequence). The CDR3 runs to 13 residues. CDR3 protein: CAWSVSSSYEQYF. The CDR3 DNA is TGTGCCTGGAGTGTTAGTAGTTCCTACGAGCAGTACTTC.

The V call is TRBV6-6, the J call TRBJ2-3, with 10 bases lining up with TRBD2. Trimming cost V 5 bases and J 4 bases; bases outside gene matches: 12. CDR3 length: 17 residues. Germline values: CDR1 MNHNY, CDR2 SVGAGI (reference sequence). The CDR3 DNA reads TGTGCCAGCAGTCCCCTCACTCTAGCGGGAGTTTCAGATACGCAGTATTTT. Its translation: CASSPLTLAGVSDTQYF.

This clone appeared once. CDR3 sequence (DNA): TGTGCCAGCCCCCCCCGAGCGGGAGTGGCGGTAAGCTCCTACGAGCAGTACTTC. Translated, it gives CASPPRAGVAVSSYEQYF. The chain couples TRBV6-4 to TRBJ2-7; 8 bases map to TRBD2. The trim removed 8 bases at V and 0 bases at J, leaving 18 bases unmatched. CDR1 is MRHNA and CDR2 is SNTAGT in the germline V gene. The CDR3 contains 18 residues.

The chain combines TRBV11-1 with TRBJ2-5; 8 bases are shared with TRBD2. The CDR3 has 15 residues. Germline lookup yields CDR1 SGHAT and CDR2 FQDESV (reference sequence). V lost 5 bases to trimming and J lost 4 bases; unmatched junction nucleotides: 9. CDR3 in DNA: TGTGCCAGCAGCCGGAGGCTAGCGGGCGCAGAGACCCAGTACTTC. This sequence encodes CASSRRLAGAETQYF. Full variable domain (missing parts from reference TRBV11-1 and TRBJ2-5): EAEVAQSPRYKITEKSQAVAFWCDPISGHATLYWYRQILGQGPELLVQFQDESVVDDSQLPKDRFSAERLKGVDSTLKIQPAELGDSAMYLCASSRRLAGAETQYFGPGTRLLVL.

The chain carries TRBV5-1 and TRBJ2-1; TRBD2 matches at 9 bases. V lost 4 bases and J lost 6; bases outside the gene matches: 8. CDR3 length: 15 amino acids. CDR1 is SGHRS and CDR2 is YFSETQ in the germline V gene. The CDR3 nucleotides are TGCGCCAGCAGCGGGACTAGCTTAGCAGGCAATGAGCAGTTCTTC. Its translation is CASSGTSLAGNEQFF.

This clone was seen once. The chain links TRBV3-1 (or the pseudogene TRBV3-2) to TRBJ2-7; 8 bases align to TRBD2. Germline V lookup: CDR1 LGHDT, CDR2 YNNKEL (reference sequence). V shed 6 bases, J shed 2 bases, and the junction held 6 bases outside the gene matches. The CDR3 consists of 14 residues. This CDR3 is CASRDSGAPYEQYF. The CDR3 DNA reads TGTGCCAGCAGAGATAGCGGGGCACCCTACGAGCAGTACTTC.